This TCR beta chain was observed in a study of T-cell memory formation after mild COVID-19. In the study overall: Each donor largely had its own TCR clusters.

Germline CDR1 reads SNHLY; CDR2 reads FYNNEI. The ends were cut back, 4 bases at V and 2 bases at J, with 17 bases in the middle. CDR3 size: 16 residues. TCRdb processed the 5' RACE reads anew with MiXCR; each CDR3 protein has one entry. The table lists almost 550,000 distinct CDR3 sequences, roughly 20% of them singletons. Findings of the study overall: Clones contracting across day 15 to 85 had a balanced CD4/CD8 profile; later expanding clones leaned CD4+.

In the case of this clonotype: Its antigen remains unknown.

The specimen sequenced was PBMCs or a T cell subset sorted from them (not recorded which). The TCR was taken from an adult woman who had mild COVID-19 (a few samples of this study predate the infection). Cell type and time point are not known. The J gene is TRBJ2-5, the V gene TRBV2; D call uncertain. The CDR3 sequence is CASSVGSRRTQETQYF. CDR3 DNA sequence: TGTGCCAGCAGTGTTGGCAGTAGGCGCACTCAAGAGACCCAGTACTTC.